Given below is one TCR beta chain in context. As yet, its antigen is unknown. The sample belongs to a study of shared clonotypes between healthy human individuals. Each cell subset's genomic DNA was divided evenly among several immunoSEQ plates. Measured with immunoSEQ multiplex PCR; TCRdb has only the in-frame clones, and not every one. There are some 630,000 clones in the sample; around 72% occur only once, and 1.5% to 2% lies in the top ten. Findings and caveats of the study: In contrast to clonotypes shared by all four donors, non-shared clonotypes had lower generation probabilities. Inspection by rarefaction showed sorted-subset sequencing to be incomplete despite large depth.

Donors included only healthy HIV-negative adults lacking recent acute infections or vaccinations. This CDR3 is built from 16 residues. CDR1 is SGDLS and CDR2 is YYNGEE in the germline V gene. The V segment lost 4 bases and the J segment 4 bases; nucleotides outside the gene matches: 11. This TCR derives from a woman in her twenties or thirties in good health. Sequencing was done on a sample of memory CD4+ T cells sorted from blood. Subset reported: CD45RA-negative fraction. This sequence joins TRBV9 and TRBJ2-3; TRBD1 matches at 8 bases. CDR3 residues: CASSPIGQGGPDTQYF. The CDR3 coding sequence is TGTGCCAGCAGCCCAATCGGACAGGGCGGCCCAGATACGCAGTATTTT.